This TCR beta chain was recorded in a study of blood T cell repertoires in COVID-19. Authors' processing steps: For nucleated cells, counts were estimated from reference gene primer amplification. The table came from immunoSEQ multiplex PCR; TCRdb's copy has only in-frame clones and leaves some out. The V and J calls and the clone size are those of that table, but D and trimming were determined from the DNA. In the table there are fewer than 45,000 clones, around four fifths of which are singletons. This sequence was found in a human donor in a cohort sampled during active COVID-19. The source material was peripheral blood.

This CDR3 is CSVVRGGTTDTQYF. CDR3 bases: TGCAGCGTCGTTAGGGGAGGGACCACAGATACGCAGTATTTT. The chain couples TRBV29-1 to TRBJ2-3, with 7 nucleotides matching TRBD2. The J segment lost 2 bases and the V segment lost 6 bases, leaving 8 bases of the junction unmatched. Germline CDR1 SQVTM, CDR2 ANQGSEA. The CDR3 length is 14 residues.